The following is a T cell receptor beta chain sequence with its context. What it binds is unknown. Measured with immunoSEQ multiplex PCR; TCRdb has only the in-frame clones, and not every one. The repertoire holds approximately 110,000 clones, with about 85% as singletons. CDR3 length: 13 amino acids. Germline V gives CDR1 LNHDA, CDR2 SQIVND (reference sequence). V lost 8 bases to trimming and J lost 1 base; unmatched junction nucleotides: 4. The data belong to a study of T cell responses to AZD1222 COVID-19 vaccine. Findings and limits, study-wide: At baseline, just a handful of AZD1222 recipients tested seropositive. Clonal diversity was possibly underestimated; the donors were predominantly white British and more often female.

This receptor was identified in an adult who received the AZD1222 COVID-19 vaccine. The chain is built from TRBV19 and TRBJ2-5; TRBD2 agrees at 7 bases. The sample was peripheral blood, taken 28 days after the second AZD1222 dose. The CDR3 bases are TGTGCCAGTCGGGACTACTCCCAAGAGACCCAGTACTTC. Its protein is CASRDYSQETQYF.